This record looks at one TCR beta chain sequence and its context. The data originate from a study of shared clonotypes between healthy human individuals. Here immunoSEQ multiplex PCR was the method, and the copy in TCRdb shows in-frame clones only, minus some. The sample contains 550,000 to 850,000 clones, roughly 70% of which appear only once. Splitting the CD4+ cells yielded a CD45RA+ naive subset and a CD45RA-negative memory subset. This sequence was found in a woman between 25 and 40 years old in good health. Source material: memory CD4+ T cells sorted from blood. Specified subset: CD45RA-negative fraction.

DNA for the CDR3: TGTGCCAGCCCCCCCCGGGAGGGCCTTACCGAGCAGTACTTC. This translates into CASPPREGLTEQYF. This chain joins TRBV28 and TRBJ2-5, with 8 bases identical to TRBD2. The end of the DNA fits TRBJ2-7 better, so the J call may be wrong. The CDR3 runs 14 residues. The germline V gene has CDR1 MDHEN and CDR2 SYDVKM.